This TCR beta chain was captured in a study of T cells in Graves' hyperthyroidism and ophthalmopathy. This clonotype was counted ten times or more. The TCR beta CDR3 regions underwent amplification using RNA transcripts as the source. First-round RT-PCR targeting the TCR CDR3 was performed with the HTBI primer set. One entry per CDR3 protein results from TCRdb running MiXCR on the multiplex PCR reads. This sample has 92,000 or so distinct CDR3 sequences, with over 50% found just once. The CDR3 totals 14 residues. Germline-derived CDR1 and CDR2 are LNHDA and SQIVND (reference sequence). With V trimmed by 5 bases and J by 4 bases, 6 bases remained unmatched.

V usage is TRBV19 and J usage is TRBJ1-2; 8 bases are shared with TRBD1. Material: blood. The source of this sequence is a woman in her 40s with Graves' hyperthyroidism. The CDR3 here is CASSPETGVYGYTF. CDR3 nucleotides: TGTGCCAGTAGTCCCGAGACAGGGGTCTATGGCTACACCTTC. Using reference TRBV19 and TRBJ1-2 for the parts outside the CDR3, the full variable domain is DGGITQSPKYLFRKEGQNVTLSCEQNLNHDAMYWYRQDPGQGLRLIYYSQIVNDFQKGDIAEGYSVSREKKESFPLTVTSAQKNPTAFYLCASSPETGVYGYTFGSGTRLTVV.